A selection of T cell receptor beta chains follows, all from one sample in a study of blood T cell repertoires in COVID-19. This table comes from immunoSEQ multiplex PCR, and its TCRdb copy is limited to in-frame clones, with some not included. The repertoire consists of 70,000 to 95,000 clones, with just over 85% occurring once and the leading ten covering approximately 4.4%. The material sequenced was peripheral blood. These receptors were obtained from a woman of 80 years or more with acute or convalescent COVID-19. Each CDR3 is given with its conserved first and last residue. Fields, in order: V gene, J gene, D gene, clone size, CDR3 length, CDR3 DNA, CDR3 protein. The D gene is left open where the match is weak. Only some rows state a clone size, as once, few, many or a class for expanded clones.

TRBV19	TRBJ1-4	.	.	15	TGTGCCAGTAGGGACGCTGGGGGCAGGAGTGAAAAACTGTTTTTT	CASRDAGGRSEKLFF
TRBV5-8	TRBJ1-5	.	.	15	TGTGCCAGCAGCTTGGCCAGGGTAAGCAATCAGCCCCAGCATTTT	CASSLARVSNQPQHF
TRBV30	TRBJ1-3	TRBD1	.	15	TGTGCCTGGAGTTTCATACAGGGGTCTGGAAACACCATATATTTT	CAWSFIQGSGNTIYF
TRBV29-1	TRBJ1-2	TRBD1	once	13	TGCAGCGTTGAAGTCAACAGGGGCTATGGCTACACCTTC	CSVEVNRGYGYTF
TRBV12-5	TRBJ2-3	.	.	14	TGTGCTAGTGGTCGGCAGGGTCGCACAGATACGCAGTATTTT	CASGRQGRTDTQYF
TRBV11-3	TRBJ1-2	TRBD1	.	11	TGTGCCGGACAGGCGTGGGAAGGCTACACCTTC	CAGQAWEGYTF
TRBV5-6	TRBJ1-1	TRBD1	.	16	TGTGCCAGCAGCTTGGAGCAGGGGGCTTCGGACACTGAAGCTTTCTTT	CASSLEQGASDTEAFF
TRBV10-1	TRBJ2-1	.	.	14	TGCGCCAGCAGTGATGGGCAGCCCTACAATGAGCAGTTCTTC	CASSDGQPYNEQFF
TRBV18	TRBJ2-5	.	.	13	TGTGCCAGCTCACGAGGGTCCGGGGAGACCCAGTACTTC	CASSRGSGETQYF
TRBV5-6	TRBJ2-7	TRBD1	.	14	TGTGCCAGCAGCGGGAGACAGGGGTTCAACGAGCAGTACTTC	CASSGRQGFNEQYF
TRBV7-9	TRBJ2-7	TRBD1	once	15	TGTGCCAGCAGCAAAGGGACAGGCCTCTCCTACGAGCAGTACTTC	CASSKGTGLSYEQYF
TRBV5-1	TRBJ1-2	TRBD1	once	16	TGCGCCAGCAGCAACCAGCCGGGACAGACTAACTATGGCTACACCTTC	CASSNQPGQTNYGYTF
TRBV6-5	TRBJ1-3	.	.	14	TGTGCCAGCAGTTTACAGGGAACTGGAAACACCATATATTTT	CASSLQGTGNTIYF
TRBV5-4	TRBJ1-2	.	.	16	TGTGCCAGCAGCCCCGGAGGGGCCCAAGCTAACTATGGCTACACCTTC	CASSPGGAQANYGYTF
TRBV5-1	TRBJ1-1	TRBD1	once	15	TGCGCCAGCAGCTCATGGGACAGGGAGGTGACTGAAGCTTTCTTT	CASSSWDREVTEAFF
TRBV9	TRBJ2-2	.	.	15	TGTGCCAGCAGCCCATACCCTACCTCCCCGGGGGAGCTGTTTTTT	CASSPYPTSPGELFF
TRBV7-2	TRBJ1-1	.	once	11	TGTGCCAGCAGCTTTATCACTGAAGCTTTCTTT	CASSFITEAFF